The subject of this entry is one T cell receptor beta chain. This sample stems from a study of cytomegalovirus exposure and HLA in healthy donors. Study at large: When fewer than 400 donors were genotyped, approximately 81% of them were found to fall in the Caucasian-associated ancestry cluster.

The primer mix had 60 Vbeta and 13 Jbeta primers. The data were produced by immunoSEQ multiplex PCR, yet TCRdb's version contains in-frame clones alone and is incomplete. The sample yields some 270,000 clones, roughly 80% seen once. CDR3 length: 16 residues. Germline V gene lookup returns CDR1 MDHEN and CDR2 SYDVKM. V was clipped by 3 bases and J by 6 bases; unmatched bases: 9. The receptor was derived from a girl aged 2 to 10 in good health and CMV-seronegative. The genes are TRBV28 and TRBJ1-2, with TRBD1 matching 11 bases. The specimen sequenced was PBMCs. The CDR3 reads CASSFRDRGGLDGYTF. The DNA of the CDR3 is TGTGCCAGCAGTTTCAGGGACAGGGGGGGATTAGATGGCTACACCTTC.